What follows are 32 T cell receptor beta chains derived from one specimen sequenced in a study of T cell changes during pregnancy in multiple sclerosis. This table comes from immunoSEQ multiplex PCR, and its TCRdb copy is limited to in-frame clones, with some not included. This table holds roughly 42,000 clones, 85% to 95% found once. This specimen consisted of CD8+ T cells from peripheral blood mononuclear cells, obtained in the third trimester of pregnancy. All receptors derive from a female donor with multiple sclerosis, enrolled in a pregnancy study.

The CDR3 loop is CASPGGEIGGTDTQYF. CDR3 sequence (DNA): TGTGCCAGCCCGGGGGGGGAGATAGGTGGCACAGATACGCAGTATTTT. V and J are TRBV5-4 and TRBJ2-3, with 8 bases fitting TRBD2. The CDR3 extends over 16 amino acids. V shed 7 bases and J 1 base; nucleotides not matched to a gene: 11. Germline V gene lookup returns CDR1 SGHNT and CDR2 YYREEE (reference sequence).

J is TRBJ2-1 and V is TRBV18; D remains unclear. The CDR3 extends over 14 amino acids. CDR1 KGHSH and CDR2 LQKENI come from the germline V gene. V was pared by 0 bases and J by 6 bases, with 9 bases between. CDR3: CASSPPLTGNEQFF. The DNA for the CDR3 is TGTGCCAGCTCACCACCCCTTACCGGCAATGAGCAGTTCTTC.

The V gene is TRBV10-1, the J gene TRBJ1-3; D uncertain. The CDR3 runs to 14 residues. Per the germline V gene, CDR1 is WNHNN and CDR2 is SYGVQD (reference sequence). Trimming removed 2 bases at V and 8 bases at J, with 13 bases between. The chain's CDR3 is CASSERHGRDTIYF. The CDR3 DNA reads TGCGCCAGCAGTGAGAGACACGGTCGAGACACCATATATTTT.

The genes are TRBV13 and TRBJ2-1; 7 bases agree with TRBD2. CDR3 size: 20 residues. Trimming took 5 bases from V and 0 from J; bases not matched to a gene: 19. Germline CDR1 and CDR2: PRHDT and FYEKMQ (reference sequence). In DNA, the CDR3 is TGTGCCAGCAGCCCCGGTCTGGGACTACCCGACCTCAGCTCCTACAATGAGCAGTTCTTC. Encoded protein: CASSPGLGLPDLSSYNEQFF.

CDR3 sequence: CASSTGREETQYF. CDR3 coding DNA: TGTGCCAGCAGTACGGGGAGGGAAGAGACCCAGTACTTC. The J gene is TRBJ2-5, the V gene TRBV7-3, with 7 bases matching TRBD2. CDR1 SGHTA and CDR2 FQGTGA come from the germline V gene. The CDR3 consists of 13 residues. Unmatched junction bases numbered 4, after V lost 6 bases and J lost 3 bases.

The V and J genes are TRBV19 and TRBJ2-7; 7 bases fit TRBD1. The length of the CDR3 is 13 residues. The trim removed 6 bases at V and 5 bases at J, leaving 7 bases unmatched. Germline V gene sequence: CDR1 LNHDA, CDR2 SQIVND (reference sequence). The CDR3 sequence: CASSNRGIDEQYF. The CDR3 bases are TGTGCCAGTAGCAACAGGGGAATTGACGAGCAGTACTTC.

The chain carries TRBV7-3 and TRBJ2-4, with 7 bases lining up with TRBD1. V shed 6 bases, J shed 0 bases, and the junction held 8 bases outside the gene matches. The CDR3 spans 16 residues. CDR1 and CDR2 (germline): SGHTA, FQGTGA. The CDR3 loop reads CASRSGQKKAKNIQYF. The CDR3 bases are TGTGCCAGCAGATCGGGACAGAAAAAAGCCAAAAACATTCAGTACTTC.

This CDR3 is CASRTDDSLETQYF. The CDR3 region has the DNA TGTGCCAGCCGGACAGACGATTCCCTAGAGACCCAGTACTTC. The chain recombines TRBV6-5 with TRBJ2-5, with D tentatively TRBD1 (6 bases). The ends were cut back, 8 bases at V and 4 bases at J, with 17 bases in the middle. The CDR3 runs to 14 residues. Germline loops: CDR1 MNHEY, CDR2 SVGAGI.

The CDR3 loop is CASSPSGRGETQYF. The CDR3 region has the DNA TGTGCCAGCAGTCCAAGCGGGAGAGGAGAGACCCAGTACTTC. The rearrangement links TRBV6-6 to TRBJ2-5; 8 positions agree with TRBD2. With V trimmed by 5 bases and J by 4 bases, 6 bases remained unmatched. Germline V gene sequence: CDR1 MNHNY, CDR2 SVGAGI (reference sequence). The CDR3 runs to 14 residues.

The CDR3 nucleotides are TGTGCCTGGAGTTCCCCGAGGACAGGGGGCTATGGCTACACCTTC. It is translated as CAWSSPRTGGYGYTF. The rearrangement links TRBV30 to TRBJ1-2; TRBD1 aligns across 10 bases. Germline CDR1 GTSNPN, CDR2 SVGIG (reference sequence). This CDR3 contains 15 residues. V trimming: 2 bases; J trimming: 4 bases; junction bases outside the gene matches: 7.

V gene TRBV27 combines with J gene TRBJ1-6; a weak D match, TRBD1 (5 bases). V was cut by 6 bases and J by 4 bases, with 16 bases left in between. CDR1 MNHEY and CDR2 SMNVEV come from the germline V gene (reference sequence). This CDR3 spans 16 amino acids. CDR3 region: CASRDTGLEYNSPLHF. The CDR3 nucleotides are TGTGCCAGCAGAGATACAGGTTTGGAATATAATTCACCCCTCCACTTT.

The chain uses TRBV5-8 and TRBJ1-5; maybe TRBD1 (6 bases). The CDR3 covers 16 residues. The V gene lost 0 bases and the J gene lost 4 bases, with 14 bases spanning the gap. Germline loops: CDR1 SGHTS, CDR2 YDEGEE. The CDR3 sequence is CASSLASGRGNQPQHF. CDR3 nucleotide sequence: TGTGCCAGCAGCTTGGCTTCAGGGAGGGGGAATCAGCCCCAGCATTTT. The full variable domain, its missing parts supplied by reference TRBV5-8 and TRBJ1-5, is EAGVTQSPTHLIKTRGQQATLRCSPISGHTSVYWYQQALGLGLQFLLWYDEGEERNRGNFPPRFSGRQFPNYSSELNVNALELEDSALYLCASSLASGRGNQPQHFGDGTRLSIL.

This sequence joins TRBV19 and TRBJ2-3; D gene unclear. This CDR3 is built from 17 residues. Germline assignment: CDR1 LNHDA and CDR2 SQIVND (reference sequence). V lost 0 bases to trimming and J lost 3 bases, with 16 bases between them. DNA of the CDR3: TGTGCCAGTAGTATAGATTCCGAGACTGCCTCAACAGATACGCAGTATTTT. It codes for CASSIDSETASTDTQYF. Together with reference TRBV19 and TRBJ2-3, the CDR3 gives the full variable domain: DGGITQSPKYLFRKEGQNVTLSCEQNLNHDAMYWYRQDPGQGLRLIYYSQIVNDFQKGDIAEGYSVSREKKESFPLTVTSAQKNPTAFYLCASSIDSETASTDTQYFGPGTRLTVL.

The chain joins TRBV11-3 to TRBJ2-7; no reliable D call. The CDR3 length is 14 residues. Germline V gene sequence: CDR1 SGHNT, CDR2 YENEEA. Trimming removed 1 base at V and 1 base at J, with 8 bases between. Written as DNA, the CDR3 is TGTGCCAGCAGCTTAGGTTACGGGTCCTACGAGCAGTACTTC. Translating gives CASSLGYGSYEQYF.

This chain links TRBV7-3 with TRBJ2-7, with a tentative D call TRBD1 (6 bases). The CDR3 spans 14 residues. V lost 5 bases to trimming and J lost 2 bases, with 13 bases between them. The V gene's germline CDR1 is SGHTA and CDR2 FQGTGA. This CDR3 is CASSQTGQTYEQYF. The CDR3, as DNA: TGTGCCAGCAGCCAAACAGGACAGACCTACGAGCAGTACTTC.

This clone has only one observation. The chain employs TRBV18 and TRBJ1-2, with 8 bases identical to TRBD1. Trimming took 4 bases from V and 3 from J; bases not matched to a gene: 7. The CDR3 covers 15 residues. Germline values: CDR1 KGHSH, CDR2 LQKENI. CDR3 sequence: CASSHGQGLDYGYTF. CDR3 coding DNA: TGTGCCAGCTCACACGGACAGGGTCTTGACTATGGCTACACCTTC.

V usage is TRBV6-5 and J usage is TRBJ2-5; 7 bases map to TRBD2. After removal of 4 bases from V and 5 bases from J, the junction contained 1 base not matched to a gene. Germline lookup yields CDR1 MNHEY and CDR2 SVGAGI. CDR3 length: 12 amino acids. CDR3 nucleotide sequence: TGTGCCAGCAGTTGGGGAGGGGAGACCCAGTACTTC. Translation: CASSWGGETQYF.

Of note for this clone: The sample has other DNA sequences that encode this CDR3 too. The CDR3 nucleotides are TGTGCCAGCAGCGTAAGCGATTCCTACGAGCAGTACTTC. This encodes CASSVSDSYEQYF. This rearrangement joins TRBV9 to TRBJ2-7; D remains unclear. The germline gives CDR1 SGDLS, CDR2 YYNGEE. V dropped 1 base and J dropped 1 base, with 6 bases sitting between them. The CDR3 is 13 amino acids.

The V and J genes are TRBV11-3 and TRBJ1-1; D remains ambiguous. In germline, CDR1 is SGHNT, CDR2 YENEEA. V was pared by 0 bases and J by 7 bases, with 6 bases between. The CDR3 has 12 residues. CDR3 sequence: CASSLDGREAFF. The DNA for the CDR3 is TGTGCCAGCAGCTTAGATGGGCGTGAAGCTTTCTTT.

The V call is TRBV5-1, the J call TRBJ2-7; D gene ambiguous. CDR3 length: 13 residues. Trimming shortened V by 0 bases and J by 5 bases, and 9 bases separated the two germline ends. CDR1 and CDR2 from the germline V gene are SGHRS and YFSETQ. The CDR3 sequence: CASSLAWANEQYF. CDR3 nucleotide sequence: TGCGCCAGCAGCTTGGCCTGGGCTAACGAGCAGTACTTC. Full variable domain (remainder filled in from reference TRBV5-1 and TRBJ2-7): KAGVTQTPRYLIKTRGQQVTLSCSPISGHRSVSWYQQTPGQGLQFLFEYFSETQRNKGNFPGRFSGRQFSNSRSEMNVSTLELGDSALYLCASSLAWANEQYFGPGTRLTVT.

This rearrangement joins TRBV19 to TRBJ1-2, with D perhaps TRBD1 (6 bases). The CDR3 sequence is 16 residues long. The germline CDR1 and CDR2 sequences are LNHDA and SQIVND (reference sequence). Trimming pared 3 bases from V and 6 bases from J, leaving 20 bases between. The CDR3 protein is CASSMVQGWGLDGYTF. The CDR3 DNA is TGTGCCAGTAGTATGGTACAGGGTTGGGGCCTCGATGGCTACACCTTC. Together with reference TRBV19 and TRBJ1-2, the CDR3 gives the full variable domain: DGGITQSPKYLFRKEGQNVTLSCEQNLNHDAMYWYRQDPGQGLRLIYYSQIVNDFQKGDIAEGYSVSREKKESFPLTVTSAQKNPTAFYLCASSMVQGWGLDGYTFGSGTRLTVV.

V is TRBV27 and J is TRBJ1-1, with 7 bases aligning to TRBD1. CDR3 length: 15 residues. Trimming at V came to 4 bases and at J to 1 base, leaving 6 bases not matched to a gene. Germline V gives CDR1 MNHEY, CDR2 SMNVEV (reference sequence). The CDR3 is CASSSWTGGNTEAFF. The DNA of the CDR3 is TGTGCCAGCAGTTCCTGGACAGGCGGGAACACTGAAGCTTTCTTT.

The V and J genes are TRBV5-1 and TRBJ2-7; 11 nucleotides agree with TRBD2. CDR1 SGHRS and CDR2 YFSETQ come from the germline V gene. The J segment lost 4 bases and the V segment lost 3 bases, leaving 9 bases of the junction unmatched. The CDR3 runs 16 residues. The CDR3 sequence is CASSSSVSGGAYEQYF. CDR3 coding DNA: TGCGCCAGCAGCTCGTCGGTTAGCGGGGGGGCGTACGAGCAGTACTTC.

J is TRBJ2-7 and V is TRBV7-8; 11 bases line up with TRBD1. There are 18 residues in the CDR3. V was clipped by 1 base and J by 3 bases; unmatched bases: 11. CDR1 is SGHVS and CDR2 is FQNEAQ in the germline V gene. CDR3 DNA: TGTGCCAGCAGCTTAGAAATGGGACAGGGGGGAACTTACTACGAGCAGTACTTC. This codes for CASSLEMGQGGTYYEQYF.

The rearrangement joins TRBV7-9 to TRBJ1-1; no reliable D call. The V end was cut by 2 bases, the J end by 7 bases, with 11 bases between. Germline assignment: CDR1 SEHNR and CDR2 FQNEAQ (reference sequence). The CDR3 contains 13 residues. CDR3 sequence (DNA): TGTGCCAGCAGCTTACCCGGGTACGGTGAAGCTTTCTTT. Residues: CASSLPGYGEAFF.

This sequence joins TRBV4-3 and TRBJ1-2; TRBD1 matches at 7 bases. This CDR3 contains 17 residues. The germline V gene has CDR1 LGHNA and CDR2 YSLEER. J gave up 8 bases and V 0 bases, and 15 bases lay outside the gene matches. In DNA form, the CDR3 reads TGCGCCAGCAGCCAAGATCGTGGAGGGGGCGATGTCTGGGGCTACACCTTC. This gives the protein CASSQDRGGGDVWGYTF.

The chain uses TRBV30 and TRBJ1-5, with no clear D. Germline V lookup: CDR1 GTSNPN, CDR2 SVGIG (reference sequence). V was shortened by 0 bases and J by 4 bases, with 7 bases between the two germline ends. The length of the CDR3 is 13 residues. CDR3 DNA sequence: TGTGCCTGGAGTGTGGGAGGGAATCAGCCCCAGCATTTT. It yields the protein CAWSVGGNQPQHF.

The chain recombines TRBV12-5 with TRBJ2-3; no firm D call. V was cut by 7 bases and J by 0 bases, with 11 bases left in between. The CDR3 contains 14 residues. Germline assignment: CDR1 LGHNT and CDR2 FRNRAP. CDR3 coding DNA: TGTGCTAGTGCCGCAGAAGATAGCACAGATACGCAGTATTTT. It encodes CASAAEDSTDTQYF.

The chain joins TRBV19 to TRBJ2-7; 7 bases align to TRBD1. The J segment lost 4 bases and the V segment lost 5 bases, leaving 11 bases of the junction unmatched. The CDR3 consists of 15 residues. Per the germline V gene, CDR1 is LNHDA and CDR2 is SQIVND (reference sequence). In nucleotides, the CDR3 is TGTGCCAGTAGTTCCCAGACAGGGATTTTTTACGAGCAGTACTTC. This codes for CASSSQTGIFYEQYF. The full variable domain, with the rest looked up from reference TRBV19 and TRBJ2-7, is DGGITQSPKYLFRKEGQNVTLSCEQNLNHDAMYWYRQDPGQGLRLIYYSQIVNDFQKGDIAEGYSVSREKKESFPLTVTSAQKNPTAFYLCASSSQTGIFYEQYFGPGTRLTVT.

The chain couples TRBV2 to TRBJ2-7, with D possibly matching TRBD2 (5 bases). The CDR3 runs to 12 residues. The ends were cut back, 6 bases at V and 3 bases at J, with 9 bases in the middle. The V gene's germline CDR1 is SNHLY and CDR2 FYNNEI. CDR3 DNA sequence: TGTGCCAGCAGCGACCGGGACTACGAGCAGTACTTC. Translated, it gives CASSDRDYEQYF.

The chain recombines TRBV5-4 with TRBJ2-7, with 12 bases aligning to TRBD2. Losses at the gene ends were 4 bases for V and 5 bases for J; bases not matched to a gene: 7. The germline CDR1 and CDR2 sequences are SGHNT and YYREEE (reference sequence). The CDR3 has 15 amino acids. CDR3 in amino acids: CASSQELAGGDEQYF. CDR3 DNA: TGTGCCAGCAGCCAAGAACTAGCGGGAGGAGACGAGCAGTACTTC.

This clone is a singleton in its sample. The V gene is TRBV5-6, the J gene TRBJ2-7; tentative D call: TRBD1 (6 bases). V lost 3 bases and J 2 bases, leaving 12 bases between the germline ends. The germline V gene encodes CDR1 SGHDT and CDR2 YYEEEE. This CDR3 has 14 amino acids. DNA of the CDR3: TGTGCCAGCAGCTCCAGACAGGTGACCTACGAGCAGTACTTC. The encoded protein is CASSSRQVTYEQYF.